This T cell receptor (beta chain) originates from a study of memory CD4+ T cells and cytomegalovirus serostatus. Whole-study context: Healthy Belgian adult donors included several CMV-positive and 24 CMV-negative people. Regarding the study as a whole: The CMV-associated TCR signature appears largely within the CD4+ memory repertoire. About 40% of the roughly 160 known CMV-associated TCRbeta sequences appeared in CD4+ memory.

Produced via immunoSEQ multiplex PCR; TCRdb's table is partial and in-frame only. The table has 45,000 to 65,000 clones, about four fifths seen once. As for this clone: Its antigen is undetermined.

Germline CDR1 and CDR2: SEHNR and FQNEAQ (reference sequence). There are 15 residues in the CDR3. V was shortened by 4 bases and J by 3 bases, with 12 bases between the two germline ends. The sort gate was single viable CD3+CD4+CD8-CD45RO+ cells for memory CD4+ T cells. Serum IgG to CMV pp150, pp28, p38 and p52 defined serostatus. This chain joins TRBV7-9 and TRBJ1-4; possibly TRBD1 for D (5 bases). This clonotype was obtained from an adult in good health and CMV-seropositive. The sequencing input was memory CD4+ T cells from blood. As DNA, the CDR3 is TGTGCCAGCAGCTACGGGACCGTAGCTAATGAAAAACTGTTTTTT. It specifies CASSYGTVANEKLFF.